The 24 T cell receptor beta chains listed next were all sequenced from one sample in a study of OX40 agonist ivuxolimab in advanced cancers. The repertoire was sequenced with immunoSEQ multiplex PCR; TCRdb's copy has only in-frame clones and lacks some. The sample yields some 97,000 clones, 90% seen once. The sample consisted of CD4+ or CD8+ T cells sorted from blood, taken in a trial of the OX40 agonist ivuxolimab. The receptors were gathered from an adult with an advanced solid tumor such as melanoma, head and neck, liver or kidney cancer.

The chain carries TRBV5-1 and TRBJ1-1, with D possibly being TRBD1 (5 bases). V lost 2 bases to trimming and J lost 1 base, with 18 bases between them. This CDR3 has 17 amino acids. Per germline, CDR1 SGHRS and CDR2 YFSETQ. CDR3 residues: CASSFGRLGGGNTEAFF. In nucleotides, the CDR3 is TGCGCCAGCAGCTTTGGCCGTCTGGGGGGAGGGAACACTGAAGCTTTCTTT.

This clone was counted a few times. J is TRBJ2-7 and V is TRBV6-1; the match to TRBD1 covers 9 bases. V lost 2 bases to trimming and J lost 2 bases; unmatched junction nucleotides: 10. CDR1 MNHNS and CDR2 SASEGT come from the germline V gene. There are 17 residues in the CDR3. The CDR3 DNA reads as TGTGCCAGCAGTGAATCCCTCGGACAGGGGCCCCCCTACGAGCAGTACTTC. Protein sequence: CASSESLGQGPPYEQYF.

In its sample, this clone was seen once. The chain recombines TRBV11-3 with TRBJ1-1; maybe TRBD1 (5 bases). Germline V gives CDR1 SGHNT, CDR2 YENEEA. This CDR3 spans 13 amino acids. V shed 1 base and J shed 7 bases, with 10 bases lying between them. The CDR3 DNA reads as TGTGCCAGCAGCTTAGGTTCAGGGAGTGAAGCTTTCTTT. It encodes CASSLGSGSEAFF.

As concerns this clone: The sample holds other DNA sequences that translate to the same CDR3. The V call is TRBV9, the J call TRBJ1-4; TRBD1 agrees at 7 bases. Per germline, CDR1 SGDLS and CDR2 YYNGEE. The CDR3 runs to 14 residues. V gave up 0 bases and J gave up 5 bases; unmatched junction bases: 1. The DNA for the CDR3 is TGTGCCAGCAGCGTAGGACAGGGAAATGAAAAACTGTTTTTT. Protein sequence: CASSVGQGNEKLFF.

The chain combines TRBV6-1 with TRBJ2-7; D possibly corresponds to TRBD2 (5 bases). The V and J ends lost 7 bases and 0 bases respectively, with 16 bases between them. This CDR3 comprises 15 residues. The germline V gene encodes CDR1 MNHNS and CDR2 SASEGT. The CDR3 bases are TGTGCCAGCAAGGGAGCGGAAGGGATCTCCTACGAGCAGTACTTC. It encodes CASKGAEGISYEQYF.

The chain combines TRBV14 with TRBJ2-3; 7 bases are a match to TRBD1. This CDR3 is built from 16 residues. The germline CDR1 and CDR2 sequences are SGHDN and FVKESK. The V gene end was trimmed by 2 bases and the J gene end by 4 bases; junction bases not matched to a gene: 9. The CDR3 nucleotides are TGTGCCAGCAGCCAACGACAGGGTTTGGGGGCAGATACGCAGTATTTT. Translating gives CASSQRQGLGADTQYF.

The J gene is TRBJ2-2, the V gene TRBV10-3; TRBD2 might be the D (6 bases). The V gene lost 8 bases and the J gene lost 0 bases, with 13 bases spanning the gap. This CDR3 has 15 amino acids. Per germline, CDR1 ENHRY and CDR2 SYGVKD. CDR3 residues: CAIGTGTPNTGELFF. The DNA for the CDR3 is TGTGCCATCGGAACCGGGACTCCGAACACCGGGGAGCTGTTTTTT.

This sequence joins TRBV30 and TRBJ2-3; TRBD2 might be the D (5 bases). The CDR3 length is 13 residues. Germline-derived CDR1 and CDR2 are GTSNPN and SVGIG (reference sequence). Deletions cut 2 bases from V and 2 bases from J, with 8 bases between. CDR3 loop: CAWSRGFTDTQYF. The CDR3 DNA sequence: TGTGCCTGGAGTCGGGGATTCACAGATACGCAGTATTTT.

The genes are TRBV5-1 and TRBJ2-2, with TRBD2 matching 7 bases. Germline values: CDR1 SGHRS, CDR2 YFSETQ. V shed 1 base, J shed 1 base, and the junction held 4 bases outside the gene matches. CDR3 length equals 16 residues. CDR3 residues: CASSLKASGNTGELFF. CDR3 sequence (DNA): TGCGCCAGCAGCTTGAAGGCTAGCGGGAACACCGGGGAGCTGTTTTTT.

The chain carries TRBV5-1 and TRBJ2-2, with 7 bases lining up with TRBD2. This CDR3 has 15 residues. CDR1 and CDR2 (germline): SGHRS, YFSETQ. V was pared by 0 bases and J by 6 bases, with 5 bases of the junction left unmatched. CDR3 in amino acids: CASSLGREFAGELFF. The CDR3 region has the DNA TGCGCCAGCAGCTTGGGGCGGGAGTTCGCCGGGGAGCTGTTTTTT.

The chain links TRBV2 to TRBJ2-7; D is perhaps TRBD1 (5 bases). V lost 6 bases, J lost 6 bases, and 9 bases lay in between. This CDR3 has 11 residues. The germline V gene has CDR1 SNHLY and CDR2 FYNNEI. The CDR3: CASRVDSEQYF. In nucleotides, the CDR3 is TGTGCCAGCAGAGTTGACAGCGAGCAGTACTTC.

Of note for this clone: The same CDR3 can be traced to other DNA sequences in this sample. The V and J genes are TRBV29-1 and TRBJ1-1, with 10 positions matching TRBD1. The CDR3 consists of 14 residues. After removal of 6 bases from V and 2 bases from J, the junction contained 6 bases not matched to a gene. In germline, CDR1 is SQVTM, CDR2 ANQGSEA. The CDR3 region has the DNA TGCAGCGTAACCGGGACAGGGGCAAACACTGAAGCTTTCTTT. This encodes CSVTGTGANTEAFF.

The gene calls are TRBV28 and TRBJ2-2; D remains ambiguous. CDR1 is MDHEN and CDR2 is SYDVKM in the germline V gene. The CDR3 runs 14 residues. V gave up 2 bases and J gave up 7 bases, with 11 bases separating them. The CDR3 sequence: CASSLIRIGGELFF. Written as DNA, the CDR3 is TGTGCCAGCAGTTTAATAAGAATAGGCGGGGAGCTGTTTTTT.

Comments on this clone: The junction departs from germline at one end; a sequencing error may be responsible. The chain joins TRBV7-2 to TRBJ1-2; the D gene is possibly TRBD1 (5 bases). Per germline, CDR1 SGHTA and CDR2 FQGNSA. The CDR3 spans 13 residues. This CDR3 reads CASSFSGNSGYTF. DNA of the CDR3: TGTGCCAGCAGCTTCTCAGGGAACTCTGGCTACACCTTC. Full variable domain (remainder filled in from reference TRBV7-2 and TRBJ1-2): GAGVSQSPSNKVTEKGKDVELRCDPISGHTALYWYRQSLGQGLEFLIYFQGNSAPDKSGLPSDRFSAERTGGSVSTLTIQRTQQEDSAVYLCASSFSGNSGYTFGSGTRLTVV.

The rearrangement uses TRBV19 and TRBJ1-1, with TRBD1 as a possible D gene (5 bases). This CDR3 contains 14 residues. V gave up 5 bases and J gave up 4 bases, with 14 bases separating them. Germline V gene lookup returns CDR1 LNHDA and CDR2 SQIVND (reference sequence). The CDR3 DNA reads as TGTGCCAGTAGTTCGGGACGGAGCTCCACTGAAGCTTTCTTT. This gives the protein CASSSGRSSTEAFF.

V gene TRBV10-2 combines with J gene TRBJ1-5, with D maybe TRBD1 (5 bases). V gave up 3 bases and J gave up 2 bases, with 11 bases separating them. In germline, CDR1 is WSHSY, CDR2 SAAADI. The CDR3 sequence is 15 residues long. The CDR3 region is CASSDDLRGNQPQHF. The CDR3 DNA is TGCGCCAGCAGTGACGACCTCAGGGGCAATCAGCCCCAGCATTTT.

The rearrangement uses TRBV27 and TRBJ2-1; no clear D gene. V dropped 5 bases and J dropped 6 bases, with 23 bases sitting between them. This CDR3 has 17 residues. Germline loops: CDR1 MNHEY, CDR2 SMNVEV (reference sequence). The CDR3 protein is CASSAATGIQFSNEQFF. The CDR3 bases are TGTGCCAGCAGTGCCGCTACTGGCATTCAATTCAGCAATGAGCAGTTCTTC.

This clone was seen just once. V is TRBV15 and J is TRBJ2-2; unclear D gene. CDR1 and CDR2 from the germline V gene are LNHNV and YYDKDF (reference sequence). CDR3 length: 14 amino acids. V lost 0 bases and J 6 bases, leaving 8 bases between the germline ends. This chain's CDR3 is CATSRDGRAGELFF. The CDR3 nucleotides read TGTGCCACCAGCAGAGATGGGCGTGCCGGGGAGCTGTTTTTT. The entire variable domain, with the rest obtained from reference TRBV15 and TRBJ2-2, is as follows: DAMVIQNPRYQVTQFGKPVTLSCSQTLNHNVMYWYQQKSSQAPKLLFHYYDKDFNNEADTPDNFQSRRPNTSFCFLDIRSPGLGDTAMYLCATSRDGRAGELFFGEGSRLTVL.

The rearrangement uses TRBV10-3 and TRBJ1-1; tentatively, D is TRBD1 (5 bases). V lost 7 bases, J lost 2 bases, and 11 bases lay in between. CDR1 is ENHRY, CDR2 SYGVKD, per germline. CDR3 length: 13 residues. CDR3 nucleotides: TGTGCCATCAACAACCGGGACAACACTGAAGCTTTCTTT. Translating it yields CAINNRDNTEAFF.

The gene calls are TRBV11-2 and TRBJ2-3; D is ambiguous. Germline V gene sequence: CDR1 SGHAT, CDR2 FQNNGV. CDR3 length equals 15 residues. The ends were cut back, 1 base at V and 0 bases at J, with 8 bases in the middle. The chain's CDR3 is CASSLGGVSTDTQYF. CDR3 coding DNA: TGTGCCAGCAGCTTAGGTGGGGTCAGCACAGATACGCAGTATTTT.

The V and J genes are TRBV6-5 and TRBJ2-7, with D perhaps TRBD1 (6 bases). The CDR3 contains 16 residues. Trimming removed 4 bases at V and 0 bases at J, with 16 bases between. CDR1 and CDR2 (germline): MNHEY, SVGAGI. Here the CDR3 reads CASSSTRQERSYEQYF. The CDR3 DNA reads as TGTGCCAGCAGTTCAACTCGACAGGAGCGCTCCTACGAGCAGTACTTC.

The V and J genes are TRBV5-8 and TRBJ2-3, with D possibly called TRBD1 or TRBD2 (5 bases each). V was cut by 0 bases and J by 13 bases, with 12 bases left in between. Germline CDR1 reads SGHTS; CDR2 reads YDEGEE. The CDR3 is 12 amino acids. For the CDR3, the DNA is TGTGCCAGCAGCTTGGTGGGCATGGGGGAGTATTTT. Translation: CASSLVGMGEYF.

This chain connects TRBV5-1 to TRBJ2-7; D is undetermined. The germline V gene encodes CDR1 SGHRS and CDR2 YFSETQ. The CDR3 is 12 residues long. Deletions cut 6 bases from V and 0 bases from J, with 7 bases between. The chain's CDR3 is CASKGSSYEQYF. CDR3 DNA: TGCGCCAGCAAAGGCAGCTCCTACGAGCAGTACTTC.

The chain recombines TRBV5-8 with TRBJ1-5; D might be TRBD1 (6 bases). Germline V gene lookup returns CDR1 SGHTS and CDR2 YDEGEE. The CDR3 has 15 residues. V lost 3 bases, J lost 2 bases, and 12 bases lay in between. CDR3 coding DNA: TGTGCCAGCAGCTCGGGGGCTGGGGGCAATCAGCCCCAGCATTTT. Its protein product is CASSSGAGGNQPQHF.